A selection of T cell receptor beta chains follows, all from one sample in a study of T cells in Graves' hyperthyroidism and ophthalmopathy. TCRdb re-called the multiplex PCR reads through MiXCR, storing one row per CDR3 protein. The profile shows 600,000 to 900,000 distinct CDR3 sequences, roughly 15% of them singletons. Sequences were obtained from blood. The source of these receptors is a young man with Graves' hyperthyroidism. Both conserved end residues are part of each CDR3. D genes are given only for firm matches. The size entry is marked missing in some rows and otherwise reads once, few, many or a size class.

d_call | clone_size | j_call | v_call | cdr3_aa | cdr3_nt
TRBD1 | many | TRBJ1-5 | TRBV6-2/TRBV6-3 | CASSYFGQGGQPQHF | TGTGCCAGCAGTTACTTCGGACAGGGAGGTCAGCCCCAGCATTTT
- | - | TRBJ1-1 | TRBV5-1 | CASRGQRRVRNAEAFF | TGCGCCAGCCGTGGTCAGAGGCGGGTGAGAAACGCTGAAGCTTTCTTT
- | many | TRBJ1-4 | TRBV2 | CASSEPRGEEKLFF | TGTGCCAGCAGTGAACCGAGGGGTGAGGAAAAACTGTTTTTT
- | - | TRBJ2-5 | TRBV24-1 | CATSGTLDPRDPGGETQYF | TGTGCCACCAGTGGGACCCTCGACCCCAGGGACCCCGGAGGAGAGACCCAGTACTTC
- | - | TRBJ2-7 | TRBV6-1 | CASTSPTGRAPRTPYEQYF | TGTGCCAGCACGAGCCCCACCGGCAGGGCGCCCAGAACCCCCTACGAGCAGTACTTC
- | - | TRBJ1-2 | TRBV10-3 | CAISESKVTRANYGYTF | TGTGCCATCAGTGAGTCTAAGGTCACGAGAGCTAACTATGGCTACACCTTC
TRBD2 | - | TRBJ2-2 | TRBV5-1 | CASTYSGRRTGELFF | TGCGCCAGCACCTATAGCGGGAGGAGGACCGGGGAGCTGTTTTTT
- | many | TRBJ1-1 | TRBV2 | CASIQEGYTEAFF | TGTGCCAGCATCCAAGAGGGGTACACTGAAGCTTTCTTT
TRBD2 | few | TRBJ2-1 | TRBV6-2/TRBV6-3 | CASSDIAGAGEQFF | TGTGCCAGCAGCGACATAGCGGGAGCGGGTGAGCAGTTCTTC
TRBD1 | few | TRBJ1-5 | TRBV19 | CASSEWGTGNQPQHF | TGTGCCAGTAGTGAGTGGGGGACAGGCAATCAGCCCCAGCATTTT
- | - | TRBJ1-5 | TRBV5-5 | CASSPTRSGGGRNQPQHF | TGTGCCAGCAGCCCGACCCGCTCGGGGGGAGGTCGAAATCAGCCCCAGCATTTT
- | many | TRBJ2-1 | TRBV20-1 | CSGWGAGTSYNEQFF | TGCAGTGGCTGGGGAGCCGGGACGTCGTACAATGAGCAGTTCTTC
- | many | TRBJ2-1 | TRBV28 | CATRPGEEVNDNEQFF | TGTGCCACCAGGCCGGGAGAGGAAGTAAACGACAATGAGCAGTTCTTC
TRBD2 | few | TRBJ2-7 | TRBV29-1 | CSVEGLAGAYYEQYF | TGCAGCGTTGAGGGACTAGCGGGGGCTTACTACGAGCAGTACTTC
- | few | TRBJ1-2 | TRBV12-3/TRBV12-4 | CASSSRPPTSNYGYTF | TGTGCCAGCAGTTCTAGGCCCCCGACATCTAACTATGGCTACACCTTC
- | many | TRBJ2-7 | TRBV2 | CASSGLNYEQYF | TGTGCCAGCAGCGGACTGAACTACGAGCAGTACTTC
TRBD1 | few | TRBJ1-5 | TRBV2 | CASSKDRVGSNQPQHF | TGTGCCAGCAGTAAGGACAGGGTGGGAAGCAATCAGCCCCAGCATTTT
TRBD2 | many | TRBJ2-7 | TRBV28 | CASSLRAGVIWEQYF | TGTGCCAGCAGTTTAAGAGCGGGAGTAATTTGGGAGCAGTACTTC
TRBD2 | few | TRBJ2-1 | TRBV11-2 | CASSSVLDAGGHNEQFF | TGTGCCAGCAGCTCGGTTCTAGATGCGGGAGGGCATAATGAGCAGTTCTTC
TRBD2 | few | TRBJ2-7 | TRBV4-1 | CASSHQLGTSGVYEQYF | TGCGCCAGCAGCCACCAATTAGGGACTAGCGGAGTCTACGAGCAGTACTTC
- | many | TRBJ1-5 | TRBV19 | CASKSGTPYSNQPQHF | TGTGCCAGTAAATCCGGGACACCTTATAGCAATCAGCCCCAGCATTTT
TRBD2 | many | TRBJ2-1 | TRBV6-5 | CASSYGAGGSNEQFF | TGTGCCAGCAGTTACGGGGCGGGAGGGTCCAATGAGCAGTTCTTC
- | - | TRBJ2-2 | TRBV6-2/TRBV6-3 | CASSYGEYTGELFF | TGTGCCAGCAGTTACGGGGAGTACACCGGGGAGCTGTTTTTT
TRBD2 | many | TRBJ2-1 | TRBV12-3/TRBV12-4 | CASSLKRDYNEQFF | TGTGCCAGCAGTTTGAAGCGGGACTACAATGAGCAGTTCTTC